This is a list of T cell receptor beta chains from one sample in a study of T cell responses to AZD1222 COVID-19 vaccine. Method: immunoSEQ multiplex PCR; TCRdb's copy keeps in-frame clones and lacks some. The table lists 95,000 to 150,000 clones, roughly 84% of them singletons. The starting material was peripheral blood, obtained on day 0 of AZD1222 vaccination. All receptors come from an adult in good health. The CDR3 runs from the conserved cysteine through the conserved F or W. A D gene is named only where the DNA matches it firmly. Size is stated for part of the rows, as once, few or many counts, or as a class when the clone is expanded.

>-|TRBJ1-3|-|TRBV28
TGTGCCAGCAGTTTACTTAGAATGGACCCGCTCCAGAACACCATATATTTT
CASSLLRMDPLQNTIYF
>-|TRBJ2-2|-|TRBV6-5
TGTGCCAGCAGTTATCCGGGGGCGCGGACCGGGGAGCTGTTTTTT
CASSYPGARTGELFF
>-|TRBJ1-1|TRBD1|TRBV10-3
TGTGCCATCAGTGATGGACAGGGGAACACTGAAGCTTTCTTT
CAISDGQGNTEAFF
>-|TRBJ2-3|-|TRBV7-3
TGTGCCAGCAGCCGCACCGCGGTAAGCACAGATACGCAGTATTTT
CASSRTAVSTDTQYF
>once|TRBJ1-5|-|TRBV4-3
TGCGCCAGCAGCCAAGTACGCGACAACCACTTTAGCAATCAGCCCCAGCATTTT
CASSQVRDNHFSNQPQHF
>once|TRBJ1-5|-|TRBV30
TGTGCCTGGAGTGTAGGTCTTGGCAATCAGCCCCAGCATTTT
CAWSVGLGNQPQHF
>-|TRBJ2-5|-|TRBV19
TGTGCCAGTAGTATAGATCTGGAAGAGACCCAGTACTTC
CASSIDLEETQYF
>-|TRBJ1-2|-|TRBV28
TGTGCCAGCAGCCCTGGGGACGGAAATGGCTACACCTTC
CASSPGDGNGYTF
>-|TRBJ2-7|-|TRBV28
TGTGCCAGCAGTTTATGGACGGATAATTACGAGCAGTACTTC
CASSLWTDNYEQYF
>-|TRBJ1-5|-|TRBV7-8
TGTGCCAGCAGCCACCTCGATGCGGAGTTGCAGCCCCAGCATTTT
CASSHLDAELQPQHF